This T cell receptor beta chain was sequenced during a study of Ad26.COV2.S vaccination and SARS-CoV-2 variants. The study, taken as a whole, reports: Vaccinees and placebo recipients showed similar non-spike TCR breadth. CD8+ and CD4+ T cells specific for spike reportedly responded with substantial breadth after vaccination.

The CDR3 runs 15 residues. Germline V lookup: CDR1 LGHDT, CDR2 YNNKEL (reference sequence). Trimming removed 1 base at V and 0 bases at J, with 7 bases between. The assay was immunoSEQ multiplex PCR, and TCRdb's table has in-frame clones only and misses some. The data contain 400,000 to 450,000 clones, roughly 90% of them singletons. In the case of this clone: Its antigen remains unidentified.

Treatment here: approximately 18 received Ad26.COV2.S at low or high dose, single or two shots; 5 received placebo; per-sample allocation not given. It was on day 63 after the first vaccine or placebo injection that samples were taken. The chain has TRBV3-1 (or the pseudogene TRBV3-2) and TRBJ1-3; D remains unclear. Here the sequenced sample was peripheral blood, taken in a trial of Ad26.COV2.S vaccine versus placebo. The clonotype was recovered from a person between 18 and 65 years old who received the Ad26.COV2.S COVID-19 vaccine or a placebo. The CDR3 DNA sequence: TGTGCCAGCAGCCAAGTTTCACCCTCTGGAAACACCATATATTTT. Protein: CASSQVSPSGNTIYF.